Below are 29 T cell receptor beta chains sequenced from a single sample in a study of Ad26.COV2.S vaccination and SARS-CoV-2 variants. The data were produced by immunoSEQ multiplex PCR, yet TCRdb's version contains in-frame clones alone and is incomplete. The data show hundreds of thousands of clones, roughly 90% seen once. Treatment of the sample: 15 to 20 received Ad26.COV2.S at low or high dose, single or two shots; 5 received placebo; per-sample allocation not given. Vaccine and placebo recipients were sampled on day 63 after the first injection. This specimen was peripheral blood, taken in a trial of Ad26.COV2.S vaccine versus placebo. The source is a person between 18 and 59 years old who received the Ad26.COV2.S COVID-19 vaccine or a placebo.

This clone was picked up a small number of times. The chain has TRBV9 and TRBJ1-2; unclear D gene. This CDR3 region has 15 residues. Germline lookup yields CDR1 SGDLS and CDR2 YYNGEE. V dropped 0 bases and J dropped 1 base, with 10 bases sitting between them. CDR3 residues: CASSVDGRNNYGYTF. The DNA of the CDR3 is TGTGCCAGCAGCGTAGATGGCCGAAATAACTATGGCTACACCTTC. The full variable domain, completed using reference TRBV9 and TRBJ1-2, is DSGVTQTPKHLITATGQRVTLRCSPRSGDLSVYWYQQSLDQGLQFLIQYYNGEERAKGNILERFSAQQFPDLHSELNLSSLELGDSALYFCASSVDGRNNYGYTFGSGTRLTVV.

CDR3 in amino acids: CASSTRTSGRDTQYF. DNA of the CDR3: TGTGCCAGCAGCACACGGACTAGCGGGAGAGATACGCAGTATTTT. This chain uses TRBV9 with TRBJ2-3; TRBD2 agrees at 13 bases. CDR3 length equals 15 residues. The V and J ends lost 4 bases and 5 bases, in that order; junction bases with no gene match: 4. The V gene's germline CDR1 is SGDLS and CDR2 YYNGEE.

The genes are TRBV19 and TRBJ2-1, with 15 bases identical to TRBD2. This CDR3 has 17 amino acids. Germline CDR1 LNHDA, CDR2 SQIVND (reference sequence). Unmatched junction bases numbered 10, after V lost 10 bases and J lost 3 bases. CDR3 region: CATKGLAGGRYYNEQFF. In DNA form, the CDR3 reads TGTGCCACGAAGGGACTAGCGGGGGGCCGATACTACAATGAGCAGTTCTTC.

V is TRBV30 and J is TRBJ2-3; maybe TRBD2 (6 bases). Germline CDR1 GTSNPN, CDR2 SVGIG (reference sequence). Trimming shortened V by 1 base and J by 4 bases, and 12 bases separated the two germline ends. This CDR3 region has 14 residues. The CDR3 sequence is CAWSGLARADTQYF. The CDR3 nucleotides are TGTGCCTGGAGTGGCCTAGCGAGAGCAGATACGCAGTATTTT.

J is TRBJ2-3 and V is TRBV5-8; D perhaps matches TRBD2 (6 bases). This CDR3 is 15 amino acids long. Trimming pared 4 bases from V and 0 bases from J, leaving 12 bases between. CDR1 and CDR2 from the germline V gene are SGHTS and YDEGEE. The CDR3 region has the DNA TGTGCCAGCAGCCGGGGGTCCTCTAGCACAGATACGCAGTATTTT. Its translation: CASSRGSSSTDTQYF. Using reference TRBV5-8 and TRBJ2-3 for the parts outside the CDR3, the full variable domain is EAGVTQSPTHLIKTRGQQATLRCSPISGHTSVYWYQQALGLGLQFLLWYDEGEERNRGNFPPRFSGRQFPNYSSELNVNALELEDSALYLCASSRGSSSTDTQYFGPGTRLTVL.

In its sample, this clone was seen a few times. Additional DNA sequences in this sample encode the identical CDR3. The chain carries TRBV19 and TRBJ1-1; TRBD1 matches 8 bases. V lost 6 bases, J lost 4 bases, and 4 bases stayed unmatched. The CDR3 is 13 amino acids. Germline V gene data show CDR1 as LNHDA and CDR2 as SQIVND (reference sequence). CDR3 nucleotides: TGTGCCAGTAGCGACAGGGGTGGCACTGAAGCTTTCTTT. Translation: CASSDRGGTEAFF.

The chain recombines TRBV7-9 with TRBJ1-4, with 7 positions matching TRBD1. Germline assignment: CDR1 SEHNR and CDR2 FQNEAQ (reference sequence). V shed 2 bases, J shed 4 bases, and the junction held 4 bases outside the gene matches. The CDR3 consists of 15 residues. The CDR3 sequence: CASSLTGAYNEKLFF. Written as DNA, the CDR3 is TGTGCCAGCAGCTTAACAGGGGCCTATAATGAAAAACTGTTTTTT.

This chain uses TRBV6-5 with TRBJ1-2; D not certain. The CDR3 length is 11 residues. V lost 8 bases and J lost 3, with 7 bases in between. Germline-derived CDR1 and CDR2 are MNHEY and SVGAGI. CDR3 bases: TGTGCCAGCCGGTCCTACTATGGCTACACCTTC. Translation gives CASRSYYGYTF.

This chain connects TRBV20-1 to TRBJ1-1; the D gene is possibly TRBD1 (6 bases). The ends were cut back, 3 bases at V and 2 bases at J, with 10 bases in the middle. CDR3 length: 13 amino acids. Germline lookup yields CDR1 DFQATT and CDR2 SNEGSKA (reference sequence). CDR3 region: CSASNRVNTEAFF. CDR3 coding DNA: TGCAGTGCTAGTAACAGGGTTAACACTGAAGCTTTCTTT.

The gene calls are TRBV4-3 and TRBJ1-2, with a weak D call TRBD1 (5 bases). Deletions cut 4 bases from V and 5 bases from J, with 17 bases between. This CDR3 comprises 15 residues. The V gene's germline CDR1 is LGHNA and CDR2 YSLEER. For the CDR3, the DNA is TGCGCCAGCAGCCCGACGGCCTTGGGGGGGTATGGCTACACCTTC. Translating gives CASSPTALGGYGYTF.

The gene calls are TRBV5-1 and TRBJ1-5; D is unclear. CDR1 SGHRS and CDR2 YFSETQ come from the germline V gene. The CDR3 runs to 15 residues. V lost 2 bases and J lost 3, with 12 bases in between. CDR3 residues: CASSLLGRPNQPQHF. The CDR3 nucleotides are TGCGCCAGCAGCTTACTGGGCCGGCCCAATCAGCCCCAGCATTTT.

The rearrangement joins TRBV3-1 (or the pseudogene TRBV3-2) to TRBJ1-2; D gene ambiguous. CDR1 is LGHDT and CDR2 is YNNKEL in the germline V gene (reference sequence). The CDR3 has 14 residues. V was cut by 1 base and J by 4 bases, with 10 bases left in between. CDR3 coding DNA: TGTGCCAGCAGCCAAGGAGGGAGGGTCTATGGCTACACCTTC. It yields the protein CASSQGGRVYGYTF.

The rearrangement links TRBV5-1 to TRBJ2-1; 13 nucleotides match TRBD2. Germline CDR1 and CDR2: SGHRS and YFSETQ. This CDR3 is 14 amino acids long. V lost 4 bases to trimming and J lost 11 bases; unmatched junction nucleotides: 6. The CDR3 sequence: CASSDTSGGAQQFF. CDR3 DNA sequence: TGCGCCAGCAGCGATACTAGCGGGGGGGCCCAGCAGTTCTTC.

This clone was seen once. CDR3 sequence (DNA): TGTGCCAGCAGCTTCCGACATGAGCAGTTCTTC. Translating gives CASSFRHEQFF. V and J are TRBV7-9 and TRBJ2-1; D remains unclear. Germline values: CDR1 SEHNR, CDR2 FQNEAQ (reference sequence). This CDR3 has 11 residues. Between the trimmed V and J ends, which lost 3 bases and 8 bases, there was a span of 5 bases.

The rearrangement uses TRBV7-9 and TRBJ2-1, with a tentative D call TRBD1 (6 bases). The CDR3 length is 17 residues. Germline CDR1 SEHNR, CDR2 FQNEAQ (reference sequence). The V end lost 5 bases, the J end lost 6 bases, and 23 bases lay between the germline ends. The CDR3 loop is CASSPLVRALGANEQFF. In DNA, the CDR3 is TGTGCCAGCAGCCCCCTTGTACGGGCGTTGGGGGCCAATGAGCAGTTCTTC.

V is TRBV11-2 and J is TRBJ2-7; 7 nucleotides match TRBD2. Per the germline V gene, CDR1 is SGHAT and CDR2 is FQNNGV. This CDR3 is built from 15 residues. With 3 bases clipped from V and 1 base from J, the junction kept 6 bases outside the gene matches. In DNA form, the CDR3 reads TGTGCCAGCAGCTTCGCAGGGAGGGGATCCTACGAGCAGTACTTC. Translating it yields CASSFAGRGSYEQYF. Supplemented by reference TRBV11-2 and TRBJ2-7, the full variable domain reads EAGVAQSPRYKIIEKRQSVAFWCNPISGHATLYWYQQILGQGPKLLIQFQNNGVVDDSQLPKDRFSAERLKGVDSTLKIQPAKLEDSAVYLCASSFAGRGSYEQYFGPGTRLTVT.

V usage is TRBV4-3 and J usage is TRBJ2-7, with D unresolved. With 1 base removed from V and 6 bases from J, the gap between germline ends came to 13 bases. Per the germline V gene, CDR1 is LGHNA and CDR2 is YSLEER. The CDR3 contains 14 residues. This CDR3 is CASSQGYRTSEQYF. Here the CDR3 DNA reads TGCGCCAGCAGCCAAGGTTATAGGACGAGCGAGCAGTACTTC.

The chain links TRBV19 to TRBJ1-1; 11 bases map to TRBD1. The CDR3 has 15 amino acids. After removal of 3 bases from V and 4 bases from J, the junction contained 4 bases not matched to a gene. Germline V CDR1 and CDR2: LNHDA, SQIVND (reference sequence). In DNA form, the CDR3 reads TGTGCCAGTAGTATTGGACAGGGGGCTGGCACTGAAGCTTTCTTT. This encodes CASSIGQGAGTEAFF. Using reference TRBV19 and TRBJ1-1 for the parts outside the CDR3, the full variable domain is DGGITQSPKYLFRKEGQNVTLSCEQNLNHDAMYWYRQDPGQGLRLIYYSQIVNDFQKGDIAEGYSVSREKKESFPLTVTSAQKNPTAFYLCASSIGQGAGTEAFFGQGTRLTVV.

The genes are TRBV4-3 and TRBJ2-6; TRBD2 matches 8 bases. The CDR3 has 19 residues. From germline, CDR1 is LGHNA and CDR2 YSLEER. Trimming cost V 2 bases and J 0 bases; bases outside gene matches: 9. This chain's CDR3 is CASSQNGGALFSGANVLTF. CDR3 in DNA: TGCGCCAGCAGCCAAAACGGGGGGGCTTTATTCTCTGGGGCCAACGTCCTGACTTTC.

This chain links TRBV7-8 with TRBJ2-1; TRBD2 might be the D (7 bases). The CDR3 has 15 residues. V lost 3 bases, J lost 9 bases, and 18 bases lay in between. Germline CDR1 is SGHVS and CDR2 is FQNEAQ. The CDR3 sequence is CASSLLLGGRSEQFF. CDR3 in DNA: TGTGCCAGCAGCTTGCTCTTGGGGGGGCGCAGTGAGCAGTTCTTC.

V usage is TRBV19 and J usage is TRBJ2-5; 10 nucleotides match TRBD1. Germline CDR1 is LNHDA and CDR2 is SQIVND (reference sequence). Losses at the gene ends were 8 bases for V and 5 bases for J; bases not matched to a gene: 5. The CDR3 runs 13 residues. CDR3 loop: CASRQGAVETQYF. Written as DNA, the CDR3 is TGTGCCAGTCGACAGGGGGCGGTCGAGACCCAGTACTTC. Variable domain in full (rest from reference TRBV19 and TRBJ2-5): DGGITQSPKYLFRKEGQNVTLSCEQNLNHDAMYWYRQDPGQGLRLIYYSQIVNDFQKGDIAEGYSVSREKKESFPLTVTSAQKNPTAFYLCASRQGAVETQYFGPGTRLLVL.

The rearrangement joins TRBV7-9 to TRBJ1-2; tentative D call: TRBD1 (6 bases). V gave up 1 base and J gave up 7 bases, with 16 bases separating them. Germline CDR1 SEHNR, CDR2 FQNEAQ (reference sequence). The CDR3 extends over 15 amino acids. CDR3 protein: CASSLETGTKRGYTF. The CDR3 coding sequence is TGTGCCAGCAGCTTAGAAACAGGGACTAAACGTGGCTACACCTTC.

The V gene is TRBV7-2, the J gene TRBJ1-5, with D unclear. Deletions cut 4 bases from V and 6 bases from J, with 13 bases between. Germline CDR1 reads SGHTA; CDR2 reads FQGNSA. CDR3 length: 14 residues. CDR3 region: CASSSALSGQPQHF. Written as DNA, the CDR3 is TGTGCCAGCAGCTCGGCCCTGAGCGGTCAGCCCCAGCATTTT. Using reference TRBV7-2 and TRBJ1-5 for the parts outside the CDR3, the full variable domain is GAGVSQSPSNKVTEKGKDVELRCDPISGHTALYWYRQSLGQGLEFLIYFQGNSAPDKSGLPSDRFSAERTGGSVSTLTIQRTQQEDSAVYLCASSSALSGQPQHFGDGTRLSIL.

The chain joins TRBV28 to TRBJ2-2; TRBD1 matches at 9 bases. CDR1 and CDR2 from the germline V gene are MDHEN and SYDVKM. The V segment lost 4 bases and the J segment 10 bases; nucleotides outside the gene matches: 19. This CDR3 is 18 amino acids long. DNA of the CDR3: TGTGCCAGCAGTTCGGCCGGGTTGGGGACAGGGACGACGGAGGAGCTGTTTTTT. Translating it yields CASSSAGLGTGTTEELFF.

In DNA form, the CDR3 reads TGTGCCAGCAGTTTTCCCGGGGCAGGGCCCTACGAGCAGTACTTC. Protein: CASSFPGAGPYEQYF. The chain couples TRBV28 to TRBJ2-7, with D possibly called TRBD1 or TRBD2 (5 bases each). This CDR3 is built from 15 residues. Germline V lookup: CDR1 MDHEN, CDR2 SYDVKM. Trimming shortened V by 3 bases and J by 2 bases, and 14 bases separated the two germline ends.

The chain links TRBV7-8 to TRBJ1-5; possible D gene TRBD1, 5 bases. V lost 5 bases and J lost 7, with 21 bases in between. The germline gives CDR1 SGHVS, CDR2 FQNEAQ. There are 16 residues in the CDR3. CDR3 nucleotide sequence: TGTGCCAGCAGCCGGCCCGGACAACCGGGGAGCCAGCCCCAGCATTTT. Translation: CASSRPGQPGSQPQHF. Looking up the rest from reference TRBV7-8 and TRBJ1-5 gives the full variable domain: GAGVSQSPRYKVAKRGQDVALRCDPISGHVSLFWYQQALGQGPEFLTYFQNEAQLDKSGLPSDRFFAERPEGSVSTLKIQRTQQEDSAVYLCASSRPGQPGSQPQHFGDGTRLSIL.

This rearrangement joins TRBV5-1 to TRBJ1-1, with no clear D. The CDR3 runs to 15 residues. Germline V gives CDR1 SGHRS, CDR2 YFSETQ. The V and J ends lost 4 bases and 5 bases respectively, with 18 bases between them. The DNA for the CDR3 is TGCGCCAGCAGCCCCAAACCCCCCGTAGGGACTGAAGCTTTCTTT. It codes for CASSPKPPVGTEAFF. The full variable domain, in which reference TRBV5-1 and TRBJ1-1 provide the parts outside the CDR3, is KAGVTQTPRYLIKTRGQQVTLSCSPISGHRSVSWYQQTPGQGLQFLFEYFSETQRNKGNFPGRFSGRQFSNSRSEMNVSTLELGDSALYLCASSPKPPVGTEAFFGQGTRLTVV.

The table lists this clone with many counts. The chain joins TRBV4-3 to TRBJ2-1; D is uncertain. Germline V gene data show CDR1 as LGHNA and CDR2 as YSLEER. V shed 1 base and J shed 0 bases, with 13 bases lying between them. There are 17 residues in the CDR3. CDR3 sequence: CASSQVNSFSSYNEQFF. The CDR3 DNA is TGCGCCAGCAGCCAAGTTAACTCGTTTAGCTCCTACAATGAGCAGTTCTTC.

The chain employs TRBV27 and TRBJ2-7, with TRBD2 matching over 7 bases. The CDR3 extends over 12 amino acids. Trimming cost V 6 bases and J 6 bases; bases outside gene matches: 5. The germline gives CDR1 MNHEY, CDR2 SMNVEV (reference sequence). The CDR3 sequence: CASSGWGGEQYF. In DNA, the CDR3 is TGTGCCAGCAGCGGTTGGGGGGGCGAGCAGTACTTC.